The source of this TCR beta chain is a study of OX40 agonist ivuxolimab in advanced cancers. Anyone with autoimmune disease history or systemic immunosuppression was excluded. TCRdb's copy holds only in-frame clones and misses some; the assay was immunoSEQ multiplex PCR. The sample contains approximately 40,000 clones, over 80% of which appear only once. V lost 4 bases to trimming and J lost 2 bases, with 14 bases between them. Germline V gene lookup returns CDR1 SGHAT and CDR2 FQNNGV. The CDR3 has 15 amino acids. The origin of this receptor is an adult with an advanced solid tumor such as melanoma, head and neck, liver or kidney cancer. The sequencing here drew on CD4+ or CD8+ T cells sorted from blood, taken in a trial of the OX40 agonist ivuxolimab. The chain combines TRBV11-2 with TRBJ1-2, with D possibly matching TRBD1 (6 bases). CDR3 sequence: CASSSLDRTNYGYTF. DNA of the CDR3: TGTGCCAGCAGCTCCCTGGACAGAACAAACTATGGCTACACCTTC.